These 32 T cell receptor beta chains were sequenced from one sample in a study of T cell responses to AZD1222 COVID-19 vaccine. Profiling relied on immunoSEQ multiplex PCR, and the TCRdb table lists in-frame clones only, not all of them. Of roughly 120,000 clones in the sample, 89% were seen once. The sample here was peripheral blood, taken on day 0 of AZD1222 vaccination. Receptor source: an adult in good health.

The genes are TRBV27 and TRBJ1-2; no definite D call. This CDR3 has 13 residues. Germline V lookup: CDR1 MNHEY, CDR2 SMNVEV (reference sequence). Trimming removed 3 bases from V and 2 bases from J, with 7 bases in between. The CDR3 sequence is CASSLRQNYGYTF. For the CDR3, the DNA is TGTGCCAGCAGTTTGCGGCAGAACTATGGCTACACCTTC.

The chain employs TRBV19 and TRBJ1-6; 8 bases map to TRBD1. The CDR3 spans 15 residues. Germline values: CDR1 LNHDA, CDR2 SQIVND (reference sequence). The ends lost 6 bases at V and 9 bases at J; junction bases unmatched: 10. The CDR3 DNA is TGTGCCAGTAGGACTGGACAGGGAGGTATTTCACCCCTCCACTTT. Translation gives CASRTGQGGISPLHF.

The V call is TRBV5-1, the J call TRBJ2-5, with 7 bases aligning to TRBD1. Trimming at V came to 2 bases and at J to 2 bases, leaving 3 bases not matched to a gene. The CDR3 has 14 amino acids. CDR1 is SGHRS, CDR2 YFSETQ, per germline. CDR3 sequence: CASSLGQVQETQYF. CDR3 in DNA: TGCGCCAGCAGCTTAGGACAGGTACAAGAGACCCAGTACTTC.

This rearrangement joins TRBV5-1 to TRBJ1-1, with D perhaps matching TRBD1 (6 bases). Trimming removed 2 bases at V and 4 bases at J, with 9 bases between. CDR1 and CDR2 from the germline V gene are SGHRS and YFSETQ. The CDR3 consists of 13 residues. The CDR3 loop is CASSFEGGTEAFF. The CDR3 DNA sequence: TGCGCCAGCAGCTTCGAAGGGGGCACTGAAGCTTTCTTT.

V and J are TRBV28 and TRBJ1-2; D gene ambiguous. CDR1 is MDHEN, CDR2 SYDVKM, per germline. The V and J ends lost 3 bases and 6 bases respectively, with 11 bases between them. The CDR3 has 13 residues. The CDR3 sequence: CASSFLEVNGYTF. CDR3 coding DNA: TGTGCCAGCAGTTTTTTGGAAGTTAATGGCTACACCTTC.

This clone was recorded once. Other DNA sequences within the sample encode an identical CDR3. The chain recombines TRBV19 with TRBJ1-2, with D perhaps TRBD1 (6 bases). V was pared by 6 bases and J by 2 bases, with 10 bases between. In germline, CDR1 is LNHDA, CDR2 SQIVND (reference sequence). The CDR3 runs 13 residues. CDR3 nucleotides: TGTGCCAGTAGCCCCCAGGGGAACTATGGCTACACCTTC. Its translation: CASSPQGNYGYTF.

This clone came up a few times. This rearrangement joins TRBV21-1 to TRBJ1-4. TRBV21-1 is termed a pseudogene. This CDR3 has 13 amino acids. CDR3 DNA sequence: TGTGCCAGCAGGGAGGGAACTAATGAAAAACTGTTTTTT. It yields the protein CASREGTNEKLFF.

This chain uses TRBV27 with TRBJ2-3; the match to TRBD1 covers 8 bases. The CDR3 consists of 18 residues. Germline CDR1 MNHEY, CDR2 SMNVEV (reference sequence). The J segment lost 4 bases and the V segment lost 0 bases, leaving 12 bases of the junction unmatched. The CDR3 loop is CASSLSYRTGISSDTQYF. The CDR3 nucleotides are TGTGCCAGCAGTTTATCTTACAGGACAGGGATATCTTCAGATACGCAGTATTTT.

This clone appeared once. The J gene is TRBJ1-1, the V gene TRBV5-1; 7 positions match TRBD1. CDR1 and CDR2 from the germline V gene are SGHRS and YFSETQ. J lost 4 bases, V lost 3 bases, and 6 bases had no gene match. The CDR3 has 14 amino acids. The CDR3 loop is CASSWTGGGTEAFF. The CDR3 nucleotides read TGCGCCAGCAGCTGGACAGGAGGGGGCACTGAAGCTTTCTTT.

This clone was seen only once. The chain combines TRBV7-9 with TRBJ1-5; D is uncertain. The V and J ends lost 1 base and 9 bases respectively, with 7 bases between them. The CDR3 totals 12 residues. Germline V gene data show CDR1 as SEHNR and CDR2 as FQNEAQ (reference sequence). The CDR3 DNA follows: TGTGCCAGCAGCTTAGGTTCTTGGCCCCAGCATTTT. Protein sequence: CASSLGSWPQHF.

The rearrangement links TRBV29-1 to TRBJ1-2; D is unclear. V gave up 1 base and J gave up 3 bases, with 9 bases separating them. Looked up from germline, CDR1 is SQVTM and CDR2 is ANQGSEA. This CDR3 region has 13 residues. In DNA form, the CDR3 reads TGCAGCGTTGAAGGAGTAAGGGACTATGGCTACACCTTC. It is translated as CSVEGVRDYGYTF.

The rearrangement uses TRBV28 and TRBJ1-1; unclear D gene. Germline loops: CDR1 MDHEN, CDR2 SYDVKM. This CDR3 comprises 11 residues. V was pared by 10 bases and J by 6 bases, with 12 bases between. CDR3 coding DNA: TGTGCCACCGTGACTAGTGCTGAAGCTTTCTTT. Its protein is CATVTSAEAFF.

The CDR3 region has the DNA TGTGCCAGCAGTTACTCGATACAGTCTGAAGCTTTCTTT. It encodes CASSYSIQSEAFF. This chain links TRBV6-2 or TRBV6-3 with TRBJ1-1; D uncertain. This CDR3 is built from 13 residues. With 0 bases removed from V and 6 bases from J, the gap between germline ends came to 8 bases. The germline V gene has CDR1 MNHEY and CDR2 SVGEGT.

As DNA, the CDR3 is TGCAGCGTTGCCTCCGGGACAGGGTCTGAAGCTTTCTTT. Its translation is CSVASGTGSEAFF. The chain couples TRBV29-1 to TRBJ1-1; 9 nucleotides match TRBD1. V gave up 4 bases and J gave up 6 bases; unmatched junction bases: 6. The germline V gene encodes CDR1 SQVTM and CDR2 ANQGSEA. The CDR3 has 13 amino acids.

The CDR3: CASSSPTGVNQPQHF. The DNA for the CDR3 is TGTGCCAGCAGTTCACCTACAGGGGTCAATCAGCCCCAGCATTTT. V and J are TRBV28 and TRBJ1-5, with 7 nucleotides matching TRBD1. The CDR3 extends over 15 amino acids. V shed 4 bases, J shed 3 bases, and the junction held 6 bases outside the gene matches. In germline, CDR1 is MDHEN, CDR2 SYDVKM.

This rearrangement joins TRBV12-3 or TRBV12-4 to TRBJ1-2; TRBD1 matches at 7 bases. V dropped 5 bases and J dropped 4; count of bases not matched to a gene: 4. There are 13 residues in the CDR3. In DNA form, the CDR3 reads TGTGCCAGCAGTCCTGCAGGGGGCTATGGCTACACCTTC. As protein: CASSPAGGYGYTF.

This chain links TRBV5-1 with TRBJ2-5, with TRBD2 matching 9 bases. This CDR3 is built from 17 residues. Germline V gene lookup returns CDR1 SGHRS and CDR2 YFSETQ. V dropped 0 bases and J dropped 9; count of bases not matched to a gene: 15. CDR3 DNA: TGCGCCAGCAGCTTGGGGGGGCAGGCTAGCGGGGCCGCCCCCCAGTACTTC. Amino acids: CASSLGGQASGAAPQYF.

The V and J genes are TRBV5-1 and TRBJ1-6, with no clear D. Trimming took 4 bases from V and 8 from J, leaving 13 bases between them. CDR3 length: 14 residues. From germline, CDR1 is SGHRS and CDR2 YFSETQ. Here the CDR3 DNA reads TGCGCCAGCAGCGGCCCACTGAGGGATTCACCCCTCCACTTT. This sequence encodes CASSGPLRDSPLHF.

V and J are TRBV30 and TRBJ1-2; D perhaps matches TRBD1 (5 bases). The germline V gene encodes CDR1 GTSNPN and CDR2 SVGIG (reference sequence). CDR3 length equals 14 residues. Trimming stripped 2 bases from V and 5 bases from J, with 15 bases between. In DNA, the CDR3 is TGTGCCTGGAGTCAGGGCCACACCGTTTATGGCTACACCTTC. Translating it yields CAWSQGHTVYGYTF.

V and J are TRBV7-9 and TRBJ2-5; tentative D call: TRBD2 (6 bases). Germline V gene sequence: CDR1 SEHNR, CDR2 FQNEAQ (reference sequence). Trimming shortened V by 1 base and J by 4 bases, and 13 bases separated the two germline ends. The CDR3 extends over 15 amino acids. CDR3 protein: CASSLVTGVGETQYF. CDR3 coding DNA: TGTGCCAGCAGCTTAGTTACGGGAGTTGGAGAGACCCAGTACTTC.

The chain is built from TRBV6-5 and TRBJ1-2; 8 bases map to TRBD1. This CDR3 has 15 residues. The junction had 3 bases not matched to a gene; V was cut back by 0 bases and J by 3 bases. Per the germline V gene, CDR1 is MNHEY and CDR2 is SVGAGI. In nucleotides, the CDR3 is TGTGCCAGCAGTTACTCGGACAGGGAATACTATGGCTACACCTTC. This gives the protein CASSYSDREYYGYTF.

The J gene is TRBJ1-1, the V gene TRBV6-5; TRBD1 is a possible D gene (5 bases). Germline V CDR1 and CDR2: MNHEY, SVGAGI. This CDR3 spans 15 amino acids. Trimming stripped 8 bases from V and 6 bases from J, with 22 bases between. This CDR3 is CASLGGGAGNAEAFF. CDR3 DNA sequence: TGTGCCAGCCTCGGGGGAGGAGCAGGAAATGCTGAAGCTTTCTTT.

The CDR3 protein is CASSYTGGNTIYF. The CDR3 DNA sequence: TGTGCCAGCAGTTACACCGGGGGAAACACCATATATTTT. J is TRBJ1-3 and V is TRBV6-2 or TRBV6-3; no definite D call. Germline V gene sequence: CDR1 MNHEY, CDR2 SVGEGT. The V end lost 2 bases, the J end lost 4 bases, and 6 bases lay between the germline ends. The CDR3 spans 13 residues.

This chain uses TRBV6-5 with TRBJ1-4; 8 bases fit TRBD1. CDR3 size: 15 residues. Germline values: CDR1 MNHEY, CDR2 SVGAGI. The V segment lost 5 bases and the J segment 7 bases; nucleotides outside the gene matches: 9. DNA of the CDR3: TGTGCCAGCAGTCCGAGGACAGGGTTAGGTGAAAAACTGTTTTTT. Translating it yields CASSPRTGLGEKLFF.

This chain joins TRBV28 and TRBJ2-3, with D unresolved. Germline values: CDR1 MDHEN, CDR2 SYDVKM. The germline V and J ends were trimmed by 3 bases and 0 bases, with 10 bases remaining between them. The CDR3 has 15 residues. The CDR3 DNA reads TGTGCCAGCAGTTTCCAAAGGTGGAGCACAGATACGCAGTATTTT. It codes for CASSFQRWSTDTQYF.

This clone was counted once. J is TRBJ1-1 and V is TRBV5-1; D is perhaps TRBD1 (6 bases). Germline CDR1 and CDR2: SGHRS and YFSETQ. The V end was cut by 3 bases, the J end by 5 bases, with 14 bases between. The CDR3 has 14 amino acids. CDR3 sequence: CASSSQGTGTEAFF. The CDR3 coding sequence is TGCGCCAGCAGCTCACAGGGAACGGGGACTGAAGCTTTCTTT.

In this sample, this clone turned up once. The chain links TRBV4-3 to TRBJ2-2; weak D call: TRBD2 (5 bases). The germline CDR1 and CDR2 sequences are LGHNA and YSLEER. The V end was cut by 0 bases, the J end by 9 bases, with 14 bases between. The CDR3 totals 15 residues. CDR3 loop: CASSQDRGLGWELFF. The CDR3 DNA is TGCGCCAGCAGCCAAGATCGGGGTTTGGGTTGGGAGCTGTTTTTT.

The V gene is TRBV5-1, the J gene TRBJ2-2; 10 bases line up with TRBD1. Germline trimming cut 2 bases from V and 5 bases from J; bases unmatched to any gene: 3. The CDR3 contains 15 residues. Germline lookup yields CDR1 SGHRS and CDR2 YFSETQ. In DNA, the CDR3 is TGCGCCAGCAGCTTACGGACAGGGGGGACCGGGGAGCTGTTTTTT. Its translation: CASSLRTGGTGELFF.

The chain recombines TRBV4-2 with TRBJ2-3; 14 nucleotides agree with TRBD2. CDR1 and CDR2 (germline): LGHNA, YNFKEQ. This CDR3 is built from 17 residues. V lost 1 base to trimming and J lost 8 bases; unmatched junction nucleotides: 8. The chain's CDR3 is CASSQAGTSGGTGTQYF. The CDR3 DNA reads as TGTGCCAGCAGCCAAGCCGGGACTAGCGGGGGCACGGGTACGCAGTATTTT.

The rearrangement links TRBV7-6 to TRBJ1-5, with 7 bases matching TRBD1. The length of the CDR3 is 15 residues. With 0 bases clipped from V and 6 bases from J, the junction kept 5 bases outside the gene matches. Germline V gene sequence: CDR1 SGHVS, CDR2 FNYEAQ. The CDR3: CASSLARDRGQPQHF. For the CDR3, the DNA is TGTGCCAGCAGCTTAGCTAGGGACAGAGGTCAGCCCCAGCATTTT.

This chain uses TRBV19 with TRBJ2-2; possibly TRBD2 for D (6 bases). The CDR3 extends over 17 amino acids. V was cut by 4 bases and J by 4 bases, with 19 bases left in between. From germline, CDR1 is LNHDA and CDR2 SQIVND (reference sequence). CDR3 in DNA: TGTGCCAGTAGTACCACGCGGGGCACCGACCTCACCGGGGAGCTGTTTTTT. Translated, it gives CASSTTRGTDLTGELFF.

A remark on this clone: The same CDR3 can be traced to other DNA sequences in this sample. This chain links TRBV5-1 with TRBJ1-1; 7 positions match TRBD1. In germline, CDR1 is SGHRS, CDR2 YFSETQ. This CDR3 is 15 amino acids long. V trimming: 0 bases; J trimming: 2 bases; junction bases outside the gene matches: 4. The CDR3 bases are TGCGCCAGCAGCTTGGCCGGAGGGGGCAACACTGAAGCTTTCTTT. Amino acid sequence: CASSLAGGGNTEAFF.